What follows describes a single TCR beta chain. Its target is not known. TCRdb ran MiXCR on the 5' RACE reads and lists one entry per CDR3 protein. The sample lists some 200,000 distinct CDR3 sequences; more than 6.5% were seen once. The CDR3 is 15 residues long. Germline V gene lookup returns CDR1 SGHDT and CDR2 YYEEEE. J was trimmed by 3 bases and V by 4 bases; bases with no gene match: 7. This specimen comes from a study of identical twins. The study's findings and limits: Alpha sequences that were out-of-frame and twin-shared showed an excess of low generation probability.

Separately, the same data were catalogued under a study of yellow fever vaccine responses in identical twins. From that report: Twins reportedly mounted vaccine T cell responses that seemed partly convergent, partly personalized.

The chain joins TRBV5-6 to TRBJ1-1; 9 nucleotides agree with TRBD1. This receptor was taken from a woman younger than 35 in good health. The sample taken for sequencing was memory (CD45RO+) T cells sorted from blood. The CDR3 nucleotides are TGTGCCAGCAGCCCAGACAGGGGGACCTACACTGAAGCTTTCTTT. The encoded protein is CASSPDRGTYTEAFF.